A selection of T cell receptor beta chains follows, all from one sample in a study of blood T cell repertoires in COVID-19. Profiled with immunoSEQ multiplex PCR; TCRdb holds only in-frame clones, not every one. The sample yields 90,000 to 120,000 clones, nearly 90% seen once. The sample comprised peripheral blood. The receptors were gathered from a woman aged 55-69 years with acute or convalescent COVID-19. The CDR3 runs from the conserved cysteine through the conserved F or W. The D gene is left open where the match is weak. Size tells how often a clone was seen (once, few, many) or the class of an expanded clone, and some rows leave it out.

>-|TRBV19|TRBD1|TRBJ1-5
TGTGCCAGTAGTGACAGGGAACAGCCCCAGCATTTT
CASSDREQPQHF
>-|TRBV5-1|-|TRBJ1-2
TGCGCCAGCAGCCAGGGGACACCCATCGATGGCTACACCTTC
CASSQGTPIDGYTF
>-|TRBV18|-|TRBJ1-1
TGTGCCAGCTCCCTGGGACAAGAAGCTTTCTTT
CASSLGQEAFF
>-|TRBV27|-|TRBJ1-1
TGTGCCAGCAGTATAAGGAGAGGTAACACTGAAGCTTTCTTT
CASSIRRGNTEAFF
>-|TRBV9|-|TRBJ1-1
TGTGCCAGCAACCCAGGACACCTGAATACTGAAGCTTTCTTT
CASNPGHLNTEAFF
>-|TRBV27|TRBD1|TRBJ1-5
TGTGCCAGCAAAGTCCTAGGGGACAGGCGAGGTCAGCCCCAGCATTTT
CASKVLGDRRGQPQHF
>once|TRBV9|-|TRBJ1-4
TGTGCCAGCAGCCGAAGCGGGGGCCGGGATGAAAAACTGTTTTTT
CASSRSGGRDEKLFF
>once|TRBV30|-|TRBJ1-5
TGTGCCTGGAGAATTCGGGGGGATTGGGATCAGCCCCAGCATTTT
CAWRIRGDWDQPQHF
>-|TRBV3-1/TRBV3-2|TRBD1|TRBJ2-3
TGTGCCAGCAGCCTCCGGGACAGGGGGCTTTCAGATACGCAGTATTTT
CASSLRDRGLSDTQYF
>-|TRBV18|-|TRBJ1-1
TGTGCCAGCTCACCGGGACAAAGGGGCACTGAAGCTTTCTTT
CASSPGQRGTEAFF
>-|TRBV3-1/TRBV3-2|TRBD1|TRBJ2-4
TGTGCCAGCAGCCAAGAAACAGGGGTCAAAAACATTCAGTACTTC
CASSQETGVKNIQYF
>-|TRBV9|TRBD2|TRBJ2-1
TGTGCCAGCAGCCCTTTTAGTAGCGGGAGTAATGAGCAGTTCTTC
CASSPFSSGSNEQFF
>-|TRBV9|-|TRBJ2-1
TGTGCCAGCAGCGTAGTAGCGGACTTGGGGGAGCAGTTCTTC
CASSVVADLGEQFF
>-|TRBV6-1|-|TRBJ1-4
TGTGCCAGCAGTGCCGGGACACACGCCAGCGTTGAAAAACTGTTTTTT
CASSAGTHASVEKLFF
>-|TRBV18|-|TRBJ2-1
TGTGCCAGCTCACCGGACGGGGTCAATGAGCAGTTCTTC
CASSPDGVNEQFF
>-|TRBV19|-|TRBJ1-2
TGTGCCAGTGAGGACAGACCATGGGGCTACACCTTC
CASEDRPWGYTF
>-|TRBV27|-|TRBJ1-4
TGTGCCAGCAGTTTATCAGGGGATGAAAAACTGTTTTTT
CASSLSGDEKLFF
>-|TRBV19|-|TRBJ2-1
TGTGCCAGTAGCTTACCGAGGACAGCGATCAATGAGCAGTTCTTC
CASSLPRTAINEQFF
>-|TRBV28|TRBD1|TRBJ1-4
TGTGCCAGCAGGCGACAGGGGCATACAACTAATGAAAAACTGTTTTTT
CASRRQGHTTNEKLFF
>-|TRBV24-1|-|TRBJ1-2
TGTGCCACCAGCATCGGGGTTTACTATGGCTACACCTTC
CATSIGVYYGYTF
>-|TRBV9|TRBD2|TRBJ2-5
TGTGCCAGCAGCTTTAGCGGGTTACAAGAGACCCAGTACTTC
CASSFSGLQETQYF
>-|TRBV6-5|TRBD1|TRBJ2-3
TGTGCCAGCAGCGCACAGGGGTGGGTCACAGATACGCAGTATTTT
CASSAQGWVTDTQYF
>once|TRBV2|TRBD1|TRBJ1-1
TGTGCCAGCAGCGCCATGGACAGGGACACTGAAGCTTTCTTT
CASSAMDRDTEAFF
>-|TRBV5-1|-|TRBJ1-1
TGCGCCAGCAGCCCGCTATCGAACACTGAAGCTTTCTTT
CASSPLSNTEAFF
>-|TRBV5-1|TRBD2|TRBJ2-1
TGCGCCAGCCACCTGGCGGGAGGGTACAATGAGCAGTTCTTC
CASHLAGGYNEQFF
>-|TRBV2|TRBD1|TRBJ1-6
TGTGCCAGCAGGGGTCCGGGACAGGGTGTTTCACCCCTCCACTTT
CASRGPGQGVSPLHF
>-|TRBV28|-|TRBJ2-5
TGTGCCAGCAGTTTTAGGGGCAGCCAAGAGACCCAGTACTTC
CASSFRGSQETQYF
>-|TRBV20-1|TRBD1|TRBJ1-6
TGCAGTGCTAGTGAGGGACAGAATAATTCACCCCTCCACTTT
CSASEGQNNSPLHF
>-|TRBV6-5|-|TRBJ2-1
TGTGCCAGCAGTTACGGAGGTAGCAGGTATGAGCAGTTCTTC
CASSYGGSRYEQFF
>few|TRBV2|TRBD1|TRBJ1-2
TGTGCCAGCAGCAGGGGGATCTATGGCTACACCTTC
CASSRGIYGYTF
>-|TRBV3-1/TRBV3-2|-|TRBJ2-4
TGTGCCAGCAGCCAAGATAACGGACATCTGAAGGTTCAGTACTTC
CASSQDNGHLKVQYF
>-|TRBV28|TRBD1|TRBJ1-1
TGTGCCAGCAGTCCTCGACAGGGGGTTCTTGCTGAAGCTTTCTTT
CASSPRQGVLAEAFF
>-|TRBV2|TRBD2|TRBJ2-2
TGTGCCAGCAGCGAGACCAGCGGGAGGACCGGGGAGCTGTTTTTT
CASSETSGRTGELFF